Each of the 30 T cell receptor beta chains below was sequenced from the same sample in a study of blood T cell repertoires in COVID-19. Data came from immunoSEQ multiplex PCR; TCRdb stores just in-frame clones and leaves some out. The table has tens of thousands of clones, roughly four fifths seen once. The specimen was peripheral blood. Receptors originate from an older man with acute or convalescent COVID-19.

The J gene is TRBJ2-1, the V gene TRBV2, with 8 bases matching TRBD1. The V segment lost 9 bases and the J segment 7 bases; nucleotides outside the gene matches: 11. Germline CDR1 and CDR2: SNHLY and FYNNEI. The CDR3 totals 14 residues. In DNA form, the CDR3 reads TGTGCCAGTCAGGGGACAGGCCTACAGAATGAGCAGTTCTTC. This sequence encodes CASQGTGLQNEQFF.

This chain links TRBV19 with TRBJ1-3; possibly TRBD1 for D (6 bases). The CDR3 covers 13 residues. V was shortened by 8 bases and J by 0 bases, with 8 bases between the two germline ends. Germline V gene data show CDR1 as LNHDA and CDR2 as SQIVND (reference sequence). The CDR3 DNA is TGTGCCAGTGGACAGTCCTCTGGAAACACCATATATTTT. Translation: CASGQSSGNTIYF. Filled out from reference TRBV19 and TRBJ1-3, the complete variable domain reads DGGITQSPKYLFRKEGQNVTLSCEQNLNHDAMYWYRQDPGQGLRLIYYSQIVNDFQKGDIAEGYSVSREKKESFPLTVTSAQKNPTAFYLCASGQSSGNTIYFGEGSWLTVV.

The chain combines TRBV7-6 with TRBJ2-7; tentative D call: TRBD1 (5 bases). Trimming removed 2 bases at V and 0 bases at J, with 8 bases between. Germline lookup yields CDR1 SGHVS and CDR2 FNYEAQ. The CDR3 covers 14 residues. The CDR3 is CASSLRTSSYEQYF. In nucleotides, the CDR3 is TGTGCCAGCAGCTTAAGGACATCCTCCTACGAGCAGTACTTC.

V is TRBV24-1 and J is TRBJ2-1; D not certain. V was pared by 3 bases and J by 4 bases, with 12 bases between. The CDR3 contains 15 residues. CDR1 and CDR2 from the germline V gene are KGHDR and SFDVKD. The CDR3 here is CATSDPVGDYNEQFF. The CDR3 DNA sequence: TGTGCCACCAGTGATCCCGTGGGCGATTACAATGAGCAGTTCTTC.

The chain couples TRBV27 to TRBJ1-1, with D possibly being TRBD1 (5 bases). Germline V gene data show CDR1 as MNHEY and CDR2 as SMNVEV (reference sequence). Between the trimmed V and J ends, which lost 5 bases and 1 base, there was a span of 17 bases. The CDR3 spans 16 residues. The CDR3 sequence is CASSGAGVTGNTEAFF. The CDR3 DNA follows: TGTGCCAGCAGTGGCGCCGGAGTTACAGGGAACACTGAAGCTTTCTTT.

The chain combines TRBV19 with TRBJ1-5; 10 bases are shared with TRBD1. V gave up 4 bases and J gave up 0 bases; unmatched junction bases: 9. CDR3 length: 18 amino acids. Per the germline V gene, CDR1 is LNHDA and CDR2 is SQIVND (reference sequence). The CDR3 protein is CASSTSGTGAYSNQPQHF. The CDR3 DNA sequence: TGTGCCAGTAGTACATCCGGGACAGGGGCGTATAGCAATCAGCCCCAGCATTTT.

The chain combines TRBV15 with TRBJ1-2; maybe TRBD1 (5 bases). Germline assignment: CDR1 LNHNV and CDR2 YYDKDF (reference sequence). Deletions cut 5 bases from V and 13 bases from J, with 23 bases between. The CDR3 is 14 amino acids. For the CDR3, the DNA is TGTGCCACCAGCCCTTCTCCGGGACTGGCTTGGGGCACCTTC. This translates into CATSPSPGLAWGTF.

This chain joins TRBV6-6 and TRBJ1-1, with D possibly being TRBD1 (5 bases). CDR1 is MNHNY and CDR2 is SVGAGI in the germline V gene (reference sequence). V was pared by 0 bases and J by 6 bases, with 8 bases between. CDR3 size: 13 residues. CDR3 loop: CASSYSQGAEAFF. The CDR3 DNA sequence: TGTGCCAGCAGTTACTCCCAAGGGGCTGAAGCTTTCTTT.

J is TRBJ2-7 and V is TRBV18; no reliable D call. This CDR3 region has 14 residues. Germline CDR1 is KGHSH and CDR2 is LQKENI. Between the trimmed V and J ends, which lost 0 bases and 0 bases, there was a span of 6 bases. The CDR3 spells CASSPPVNSYEQYF. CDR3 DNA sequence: TGTGCCAGCTCACCACCTGTCAACTCCTACGAGCAGTACTTC.

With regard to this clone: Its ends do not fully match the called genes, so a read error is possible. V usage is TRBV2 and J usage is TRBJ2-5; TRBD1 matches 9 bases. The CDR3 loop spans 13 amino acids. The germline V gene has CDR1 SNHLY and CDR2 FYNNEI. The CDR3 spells CASSAGQGRGGHF. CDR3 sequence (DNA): TGTGCCAGCAGTGCCGGACAGGGGCGGGGTGGGCACTTC.

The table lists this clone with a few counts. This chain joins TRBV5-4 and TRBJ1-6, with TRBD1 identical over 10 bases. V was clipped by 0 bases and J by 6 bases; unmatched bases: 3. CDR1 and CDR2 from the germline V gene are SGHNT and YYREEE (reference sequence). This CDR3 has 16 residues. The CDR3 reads CASSLGQGAGNSPLHF. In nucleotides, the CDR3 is TGTGCCAGCAGCTTGGGACAGGGGGCGGGTAATTCACCCCTCCACTTT.

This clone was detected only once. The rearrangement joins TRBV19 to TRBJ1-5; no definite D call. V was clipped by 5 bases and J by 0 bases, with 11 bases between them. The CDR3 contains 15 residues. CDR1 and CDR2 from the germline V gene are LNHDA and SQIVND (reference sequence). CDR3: CASSPDTYSNQPQHF. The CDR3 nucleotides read TGTGCCAGTAGTCCCGACACGTATAGCAATCAGCCCCAGCATTTT.

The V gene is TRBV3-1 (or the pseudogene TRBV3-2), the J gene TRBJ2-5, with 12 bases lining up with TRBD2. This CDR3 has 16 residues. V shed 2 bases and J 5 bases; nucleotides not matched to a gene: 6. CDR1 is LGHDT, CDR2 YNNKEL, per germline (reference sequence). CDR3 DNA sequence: TGTGCCAGCAGCCAAAGAACTAGCGGGGGGAGGGAGACCCAGTACTTC. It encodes CASSQRTSGGRETQYF.

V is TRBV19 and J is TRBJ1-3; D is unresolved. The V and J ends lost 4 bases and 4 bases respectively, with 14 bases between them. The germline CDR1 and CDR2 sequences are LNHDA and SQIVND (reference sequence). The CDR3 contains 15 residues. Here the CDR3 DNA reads TGTGCCAGTAGTAGGAGGGATTTGCGAGGAAACACCATATATTTT. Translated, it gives CASSRRDLRGNTIYF.

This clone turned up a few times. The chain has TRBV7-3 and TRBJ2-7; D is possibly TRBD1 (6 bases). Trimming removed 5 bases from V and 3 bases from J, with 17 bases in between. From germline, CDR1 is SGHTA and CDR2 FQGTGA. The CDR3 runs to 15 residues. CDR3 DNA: TGTGCCAGCAGCCAGAACCCGACAGGATACTACGAGCAGTACTTC. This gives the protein CASSQNPTGYYEQYF.

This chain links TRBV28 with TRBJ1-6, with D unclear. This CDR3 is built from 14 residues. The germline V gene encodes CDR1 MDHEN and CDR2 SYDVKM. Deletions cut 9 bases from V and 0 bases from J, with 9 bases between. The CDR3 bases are TGTGCCAGTATACAGAGCTCCTATAATTCACCCCTCCACTTT. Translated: CASIQSSYNSPLHF.

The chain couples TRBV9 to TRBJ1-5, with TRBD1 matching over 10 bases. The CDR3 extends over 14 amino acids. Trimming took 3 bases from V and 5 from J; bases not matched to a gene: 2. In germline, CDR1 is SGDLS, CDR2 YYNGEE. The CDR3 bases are TGTGCCAGCAGCGCCGGACAGGGGGATCAGCCCCAGCATTTT. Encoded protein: CASSAGQGDQPQHF.

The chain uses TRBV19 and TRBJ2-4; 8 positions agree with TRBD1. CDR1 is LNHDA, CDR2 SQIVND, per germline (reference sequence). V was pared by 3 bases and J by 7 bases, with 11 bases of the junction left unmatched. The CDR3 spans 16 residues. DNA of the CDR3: TGTGCCAGTAGTATTGGCGGACAGGGTCCTTCTAACATTCAGTACTTC. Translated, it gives CASSIGGQGPSNIQYF.

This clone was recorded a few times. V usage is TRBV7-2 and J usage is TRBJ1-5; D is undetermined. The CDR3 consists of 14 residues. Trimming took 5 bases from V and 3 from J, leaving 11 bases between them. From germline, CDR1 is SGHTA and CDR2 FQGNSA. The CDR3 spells CASSEEAINQPQHF. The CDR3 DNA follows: TGTGCCAGCAGCGAGGAGGCCATCAATCAGCCCCAGCATTTT.

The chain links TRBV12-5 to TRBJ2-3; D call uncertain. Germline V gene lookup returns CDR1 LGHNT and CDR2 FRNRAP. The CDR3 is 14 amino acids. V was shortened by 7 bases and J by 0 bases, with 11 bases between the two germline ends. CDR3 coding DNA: TGTGCTAGTGAGCGAGGCAGTAGCACAGATACGCAGTATTTT. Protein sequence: CASERGSSTDTQYF.

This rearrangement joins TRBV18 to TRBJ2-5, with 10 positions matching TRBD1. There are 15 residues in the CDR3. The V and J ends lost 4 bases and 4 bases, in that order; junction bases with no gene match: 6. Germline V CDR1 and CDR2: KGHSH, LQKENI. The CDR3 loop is CASSRRDRGGETQYF. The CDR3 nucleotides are TGTGCCAGCTCACGCCGGGACAGGGGTGGAGAGACCCAGTACTTC. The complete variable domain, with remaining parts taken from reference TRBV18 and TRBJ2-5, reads NAGVMQNPRHLVRRRGQEARLRCSPMKGHSHVYWYRQLPEEGLKFMVYLQKENIIDESGMPKERFSAEFPKEGPSILRIQQVVRGDSAAYFCASSRRDRGGETQYFGPGTRLLVL.

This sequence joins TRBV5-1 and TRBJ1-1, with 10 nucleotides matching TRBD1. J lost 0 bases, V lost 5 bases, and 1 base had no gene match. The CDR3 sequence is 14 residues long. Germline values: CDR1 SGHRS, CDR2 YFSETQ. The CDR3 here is CASRTGGVNTEAFF. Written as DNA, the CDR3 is TGCGCCAGCAGGACAGGGGGCGTGAACACTGAAGCTTTCTTT.

CDR3 in DNA: TGTGCCAGCAGACTTCAAGGACAGGGGGATTCACCCCTCCACTTT. It specifies CASRLQGQGDSPLHF. The V and J genes are TRBV7-9 and TRBJ1-6; the match to TRBD1 covers 10 bases. The CDR3 covers 15 residues. Germline CDR1 SEHNR, CDR2 FQNEAQ (reference sequence). With 6 bases clipped from V and 8 bases from J, the junction kept 7 bases outside the gene matches.

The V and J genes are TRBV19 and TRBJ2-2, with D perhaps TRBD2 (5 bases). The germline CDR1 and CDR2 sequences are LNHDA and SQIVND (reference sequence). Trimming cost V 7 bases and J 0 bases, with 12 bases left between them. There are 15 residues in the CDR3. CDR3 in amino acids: CASTPGSPNTGELFF. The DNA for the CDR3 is TGTGCCAGTACCCCGGGGTCCCCGAACACCGGGGAGCTGTTTTTT.

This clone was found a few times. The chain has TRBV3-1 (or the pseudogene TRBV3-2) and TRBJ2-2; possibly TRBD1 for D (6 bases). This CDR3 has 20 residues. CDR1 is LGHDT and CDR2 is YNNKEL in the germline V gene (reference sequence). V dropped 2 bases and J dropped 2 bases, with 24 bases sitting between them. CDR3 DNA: TGTGCCAGCAGCCAACCTCCCAACCCCCGGACAGCCCAAAACACCGGGGAGCTGTTTTTT. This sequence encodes CASSQPPNPRTAQNTGELFF.

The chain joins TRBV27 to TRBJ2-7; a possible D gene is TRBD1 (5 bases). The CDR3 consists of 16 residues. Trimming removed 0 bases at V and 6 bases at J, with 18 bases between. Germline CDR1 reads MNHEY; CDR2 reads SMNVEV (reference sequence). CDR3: CASSLSPRQGRREQYF. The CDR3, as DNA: TGTGCCAGCAGTTTATCCCCTCGGCAGGGTAGGCGCGAGCAGTACTTC.

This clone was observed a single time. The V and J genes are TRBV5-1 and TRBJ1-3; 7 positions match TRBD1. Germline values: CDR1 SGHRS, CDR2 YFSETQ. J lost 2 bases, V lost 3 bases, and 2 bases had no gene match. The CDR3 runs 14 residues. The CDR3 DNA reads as TGCGCCAGCAGCTCACAGGGGCCTGGAAACACCATATATTTT. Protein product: CASSSQGPGNTIYF.

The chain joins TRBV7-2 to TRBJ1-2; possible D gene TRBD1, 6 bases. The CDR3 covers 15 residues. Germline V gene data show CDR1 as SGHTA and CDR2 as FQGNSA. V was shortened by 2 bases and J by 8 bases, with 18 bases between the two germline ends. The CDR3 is CASSLPLVGGRGYTF. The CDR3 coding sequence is TGTGCCAGCAGCTTACCACTGGTAGGGGGTAGAGGCTACACCTTC. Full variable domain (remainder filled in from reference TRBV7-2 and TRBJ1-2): GAGVSQSPSNKVTEKGKDVELRCDPISGHTALYWYRQSLGQGLEFLIYFQGNSAPDKSGLPSDRFSAERTGGSVSTLTIQRTQQEDSAVYLCASSLPLVGGRGYTFGSGTRLTVV.

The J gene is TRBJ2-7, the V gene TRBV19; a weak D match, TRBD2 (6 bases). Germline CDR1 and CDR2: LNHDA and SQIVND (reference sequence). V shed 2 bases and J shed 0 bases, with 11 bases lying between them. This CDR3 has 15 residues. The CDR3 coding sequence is TGTGCCAGTAGTATATTCGCGGGATCCTCCTACGAGCAGTACTTC. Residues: CASSIFAGSSYEQYF.

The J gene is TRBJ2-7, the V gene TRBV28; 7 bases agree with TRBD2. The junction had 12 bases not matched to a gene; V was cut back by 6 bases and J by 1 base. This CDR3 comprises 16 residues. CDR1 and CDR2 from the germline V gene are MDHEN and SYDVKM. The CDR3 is CASSSLGLVLSYEQYF. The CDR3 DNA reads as TGTGCCAGCAGCTCCCTTGGACTAGTTCTTTCCTACGAGCAGTACTTC.